One and the same sample provided the 20 T cell receptor beta chains below, sequenced in a study of blood T cell repertoires in COVID-19. TCRdb keeps only in-frame clones here, not all; method: immunoSEQ multiplex PCR. The profile shows some 120,000 clones, around 83% of them singletons. Sequencing was performed on peripheral blood. The receptors originated from a man of 80 years or more with active or convalescent COVID-19.

This clone was detected only a few times. This chain links TRBV19 with TRBJ1-4; the match to TRBD1 covers 8 bases. The CDR3 consists of 13 residues. Germline V gene lookup returns CDR1 LNHDA and CDR2 SQIVND (reference sequence). V was clipped by 5 bases and J by 12 bases; unmatched bases: 8. CDR3 amino acids: CASSPRTGWELFF. The CDR3 DNA sequence: TGTGCCAGTAGTCCCCGGACAGGGTGGGAACTGTTTTTT.

CDR3 DNA: TGTGCCAGCAGCCCTACGCGGAGACCCGAGGGCGATACGCAGTATTTT. This encodes CASSPTRRPEGDTQYF. This chain links TRBV7-2 with TRBJ2-3, with D tentatively TRBD2 (5 bases). The CDR3 spans 16 residues. Germline CDR1 is SGHTA and CDR2 is FQGNSA. The ends were cut back, 5 bases at V and 6 bases at J, with 21 bases in the middle.

The V gene is TRBV27, the J gene TRBJ1-6; D unclear. The germline gives CDR1 MNHEY, CDR2 SMNVEV (reference sequence). V gave up 2 bases and J gave up 7 bases, with 9 bases separating them. The CDR3 has 14 residues. CDR3 residues: CASSLSGPNSPLHF. The CDR3 nucleotides read TGTGCCAGCAGTTTAAGTGGCCCAAATTCACCCCTCCACTTT.

The rearrangement joins TRBV29-1 to TRBJ1-2; 7 bases are shared with TRBD1. Germline CDR1 and CDR2: SQVTM and ANQGSEA. Losses at the gene ends were 7 bases for V and 4 bases for J; bases not matched to a gene: 6. This CDR3 is built from 12 residues. The CDR3 DNA follows: TGCAGCGGCGGGACAGTCGCCTATGGCTACACCTTC. Translation gives CSGGTVAYGYTF.

J is TRBJ2-1 and V is TRBV6-2 or TRBV6-3; 11 bases align to TRBD2. The CDR3 spans 16 residues. Germline V gene sequence: CDR1 MNHEY, CDR2 SVGEGT. The J segment lost 6 bases and the V segment lost 2 bases, leaving 6 bases of the junction unmatched. The CDR3 sequence: CASSYPLAGGPNEQFF. CDR3 DNA: TGTGCCAGCAGTTACCCGCTAGCGGGGGGACCCAATGAGCAGTTCTTC.

The rearrangement uses TRBV10-3 and TRBJ2-7, with D tentatively TRBD2 (6 bases). The CDR3 has 15 residues. With 7 bases removed from V and 2 bases from J, the gap between germline ends came to 18 bases. Germline loops: CDR1 ENHRY, CDR2 SYGVKD. In DNA, the CDR3 is TGTGCCATCACTGGTCGGGGCGGGGATACCTACGAGCAGTACTTC. Translated: CAITGRGGDTYEQYF.

This chain joins TRBV5-4 and TRBJ2-3, with a weak D call TRBD2 (7 bases). V dropped 0 bases and J dropped 0 bases, with 20 bases sitting between them. The CDR3 has 19 residues. Germline loops: CDR1 SGHNT, CDR2 YYREEE (reference sequence). In DNA, the CDR3 is TGTGCCAGCAGCTTGGGCGGGGGCGCGAAATTTTCTAGCACAGATACGCAGTATTTT. As protein: CASSLGGGAKFSSTDTQYF.

A few counts support this clone. The genes are TRBV7-8 and TRBJ2-7; perhaps TRBD2 as D (7 bases). CDR1 and CDR2 (germline): SGHVS, FQNEAQ. The CDR3 covers 16 residues. Trimming shortened V by 1 base and J by 3 bases, and 16 bases separated the two germline ends. CDR3 region: CASSLEGGGARYEQYF. Written as DNA, the CDR3 is TGTGCCAGCAGCTTAGAGGGGGGAGGGGCTCGCTACGAGCAGTACTTC.

This rearrangement joins TRBV19 to TRBJ2-2, with D possibly being TRBD2 (6 bases). The V gene lost 3 bases and the J gene lost 3 bases, with 11 bases spanning the gap. The germline gives CDR1 LNHDA, CDR2 SQIVND (reference sequence). This CDR3 comprises 15 residues. The CDR3 protein is CASSIGSGDTGELFF. The CDR3 nucleotides are TGTGCCAGTAGTATTGGGTCGGGGGACACCGGGGAGCTGTTTTTT.

V is TRBV28 and J is TRBJ2-1; 7 bases fit TRBD2. The CDR3 spans 14 residues. The trim removed 6 bases at V and 2 bases at J, leaving 4 bases unmatched. Germline CDR1 reads MDHEN; CDR2 reads SYDVKM. Written as DNA, the CDR3 is TGTGCCAGCAGCGGCGGGAGTACCTACAATGAGCAGTTCTTC. This gives the protein CASSGGSTYNEQFF.

This clone was seen only once. In DNA form, the CDR3 reads TGCGCCAGCGGATATGACAGCCAAGAGACCCAGTACTTC. Its translation is CASGYDSQETQYF. V and J are TRBV5-1 and TRBJ2-5; D may be TRBD1 (5 bases). The germline gives CDR1 SGHRS, CDR2 YFSETQ. This CDR3 spans 13 amino acids. V lost 7 bases and J 1 base, leaving 11 bases between the germline ends.

The V and J genes are TRBV7-2 and TRBJ1-2, with 8 bases fitting TRBD1. Germline V gene sequence: CDR1 SGHTA, CDR2 FQGNSA. The CDR3 has 17 amino acids. Trimming at V came to 5 bases and at J to 1 base, leaving 12 bases not matched to a gene. DNA for the CDR3: TGTGCCAGCAGCCTTAGGGGTGGGACAGGACTTAACTATGGCTACACCTTC. It encodes CASSLRGGTGLNYGYTF.

The CDR3 protein is CASSRTSGGVGDTQYF. The CDR3 nucleotides are TGTGCCAGCAGTCGGACTAGCGGGGGTGTTGGGGATACGCAGTATTTT. The rearrangement links TRBV2 to TRBJ2-3; 13 bases align to TRBD2. This CDR3 has 16 amino acids. Germline V gene sequence: CDR1 SNHLY, CDR2 FYNNEI. Trimming removed 5 bases from V and 6 bases from J; junction bases left unmatched: 8.

The V call is TRBV6-5, the J call TRBJ2-5; 11 nucleotides agree with TRBD1. Germline values: CDR1 MNHEY, CDR2 SVGAGI. The V segment lost 5 bases and the J segment 4 bases; nucleotides outside the gene matches: 6. The CDR3 spans 15 residues. The CDR3 is CASSQGTGGGETQYF. As DNA, the CDR3 is TGTGCCAGCAGTCAGGGGACAGGGGGTGGAGAGACCCAGTACTTC.

The chain combines TRBV9 with TRBJ1-4; D is perhaps TRBD1 (6 bases). V lost 3 bases and J lost 8, with 14 bases in between. The CDR3 has 14 residues. Germline V gene data show CDR1 as SGDLS and CDR2 as YYNGEE. The CDR3 DNA sequence: TGTGCCAGCAGCGACACAGGGTGGGGAGAAAAACTGTTTTTT. Its translation is CASSDTGWGEKLFF.

The rearrangement joins TRBV19 to TRBJ2-6; D is unclear. Germline V CDR1 and CDR2: LNHDA, SQIVND (reference sequence). V lost 5 bases and J lost 2, with 10 bases in between. This CDR3 region has 15 residues. The CDR3 DNA follows: TGTGCCAGTAGTCCCGCTTCGGCTGGGGCCAACGTCCTGACTTTC. It encodes CASSPASAGANVLTF.

The rearrangement joins TRBV13 to TRBJ2-7; D is uncertain. Germline values: CDR1 PRHDT, CDR2 FYEKMQ (reference sequence). The CDR3 is 15 amino acids. V was cut by 0 bases and J by 1 base, with 10 bases left in between. The CDR3 DNA follows: TGTGCCAGCAGCTTAGGCGACACTGGGTCCTACGAGCAGTACTTC. As protein: CASSLGDTGSYEQYF.

The CDR3 protein is CAASSAFPYEQYF. In DNA form, the CDR3 reads TGTGCCGCCAGCAGCGCATTCCCCTACGAGCAGTACTTC. The chain combines TRBV2 with TRBJ2-7, with D unresolved. Germline V gene lookup returns CDR1 SNHLY and CDR2 FYNNEI. V was trimmed by 11 bases and J by 2 bases, leaving 16 bases between them. The CDR3 has 13 amino acids. The full variable domain, its missing parts supplied by reference TRBV2 and TRBJ2-7, is EPEVTQTPSHQVTQMGQEVILRCVPISNHLYFYWYRQILGQKVEFLVSFYNNEISEKSEIFDDQFSVERPDGSNFTLKIRSTKLEDSAMYFCAASSAFPYEQYFGPGTRLTVT.

The genes are TRBV9 and TRBJ2-1; TRBD1 matches 9 bases. V was pared by 3 bases and J by 9 bases, with 10 bases of the junction left unmatched. This CDR3 has 15 amino acids. Germline-derived CDR1 and CDR2 are SGDLS and YYNGEE. Here the CDR3 reads CASSDYSTGGAEQFF. For the CDR3, the DNA is TGTGCCAGCAGCGATTACTCTACAGGGGGCGCTGAGCAGTTCTTC. The entire variable domain, with the rest obtained from reference TRBV9 and TRBJ2-1, is as follows: DSGVTQTPKHLITATGQRVTLRCSPRSGDLSVYWYQQSLDQGLQFLIQYYNGEERAKGNILERFSAQQFPDLHSELNLSSLELGDSALYFCASSDYSTGGAEQFFGPGTRLTVL.

The chain combines TRBV24-1 with TRBJ1-5; no reliable D call. The CDR3 spans 12 residues. The V gene's germline CDR1 is KGHDR and CDR2 SFDVKD. Trimming left V 4 bases short and J 7 bases short, with 7 bases between. The CDR3 reads CATSEGVQPQHF. Written as DNA, the CDR3 is TGTGCCACCAGTGAAGGAGTACAGCCCCAGCATTTT.